Listed below are T cell receptor beta chains from one sample, sequenced in a study of blood T cell repertoires in COVID-19. The assay was immunoSEQ multiplex PCR, and TCRdb's table has in-frame clones only and misses some. The top ten clones hold about 1.4% of a sample with approximately 62,000 clones, more than 80% of them seen once. The specimen was peripheral blood. The receptors come from a man aged 55 to 70 with acute or convalescent COVID-19. The CDR3 runs from the conserved cysteine through the conserved F or W. The D gene is left open where the match is weak. Clone sizes are given selectively: once, few, many, or a class where the clone is expanded.

j_call d_call clone_size v_call cdr3_aa cdr3_nt
TRBJ2-2 TRBD2 - TRBV28 CASTGTMYTGELFF TGTGCCAGCACCGGGACTATGTACACCGGGGAGCTGTTTTTT
TRBJ2-2 TRBD2 - TRBV9 CASSTGTSGRASSGELFF TGTGCCAGCAGCACCGGGACTAGCGGGAGGGCCAGTAGCGGGGAGCTGTTTTTT
TRBJ2-5 TRBD2 once TRBV28 CASSLSGEGQETQYF TGTGCCAGCAGTTTATCCGGGGAGGGCCAAGAGACCCAGTACTTC
TRBJ2-1 - - TRBV24-1 CATSAPGREKSYNEQFF TGTGCCACCAGTGCCCCGGGACGGGAGAAGTCCTACAATGAGCAGTTCTTC
TRBJ1-1 - - TRBV9 CASSVDGQNYRTEAFF TGTGCCAGCAGCGTAGATGGACAGAACTATAGAACTGAAGCTTTCTTT
TRBJ2-2 - - TRBV4-2 CASKPASVNTGELFF TGTGCCAGCAAACCGGCTAGTGTGAACACCGGGGAGCTGTTTTTT
TRBJ2-7 TRBD2 - TRBV7-2 CASSLGSGSPYEQYF TGTGCCAGCAGCTTAGGGAGCGGGAGTCCCTACGAGCAGTACTTC
TRBJ1-3 - - TRBV4-3 CASSQDRAGGRAIYF TGCGCCAGCAGCCAAGATAGGGCCGGCGGGCGCGCCATATATTTT
TRBJ2-5 TRBD2 - TRBV6-6 CASSTTRGGVETQYF TGTGCCAGCAGCACCACCCGGGGGGGGGTCGAGACCCAGTACTTC
TRBJ2-5 - - TRBV3-1/TRBV3-2 CASSQDRPLEYQETQYF TGTGCCAGCAGCCAAGATAGGCCTTTGGAGTACCAAGAGACCCAGTACTTC
TRBJ1-4 - - TRBV19 CASSATGEEKLFF TGTGCCAGTAGTGCGACGGGGGAGGAAAAACTGTTTTTT
TRBJ2-5 TRBD2 - TRBV7-9 CASRTGGLAVRETQYF TGTGCCAGCAGGACAGGTGGACTAGCGGTACGAGAGACCCAGTACTTC
TRBJ2-5 - - TRBV7-9 CASTLVSLARQETQYF TGTGCCAGCACCTTAGTTAGCCTAGCCCGCCAAGAGACCCAGTACTTC
TRBJ1-1 - - TRBV6-1 CASSENRATEAFF TGTGCCAGCAGTGAGAACAGGGCCACTGAAGCTTTCTTT
TRBJ1-1 - - TRBV6-5 CASSWGRGTEAFF TGTGCCAGCAGTTGGGGCAGAGGAACTGAAGCTTTCTTT
TRBJ2-2 - - TRBV30 CAWSRGQNTGELFF TGTGCCTGGAGCCGGGGACAGAACACCGGGGAGCTGTTTTTT
TRBJ2-7 TRBD1 - TRBV11-3 CASSFTGGAYEQYF TGTGCCAGCAGTTTCACAGGGGGTGCTTACGAGCAGTACTTC
TRBJ2-4 - - TRBV5-1 CASSSKMSVAAKNIQYF TGCGCCAGCAGCTCAAAAATGAGCGTCGCAGCCAAAAACATTCAGTACTTC
TRBJ1-4 TRBD1 - TRBV19 CASIRPGTGDEKLFF TGTGCCAGTATCCGCCCCGGGACAGGGGATGAAAAACTGTTTTTT
TRBJ1-3 - - TRBV5-1 CASSLSPWAAGNTIYF TGCGCCAGCAGCTTGTCCCCGTGGGCCGCTGGAAACACCATATATTTT
TRBJ2-5 - once TRBV5-6 CASSLVAAQETQYF TGTGCCAGCAGCTTGGTAGCGGCTCAAGAGACCCAGTACTTC